This TCR beta chain was sequenced for a study of T cells in Graves' hyperthyroidism and ophthalmopathy. CDR3 size: 14 residues. Trimming removed 6 bases from V and 2 bases from J, with 14 bases in between. Per the germline V gene, CDR1 is DFQATT and CDR2 is SNEGSKA (reference sequence). This clonotype was seen at least ten times. Regions amplified from RNA transcripts were the TCR beta CDR3 regions. First-round RT-PCR targeting the TCR CDR3 was performed with the HTBI primer set. TCRdb passed the multiplex PCR reads through MiXCR, listing each CDR3 protein once. The sample includes 700,000 to 950,000 distinct CDR3 sequences, over 35% of them seen just once.

The rearrangement links TRBV20-1 to TRBJ1-5, with TRBD1 as a possible D gene (5 bases). This TCR derives from a woman aged 35 to 49 with Graves' hyperthyroidism. The sample comprised blood. In nucleotides, the CDR3 is TGCAGTGCAGACCGGGACGGTGGCAATCAGCCCCAGCATTTT. This translates into CSADRDGGNQPQHF.